These 7 T cell receptor beta chains were all obtained from the same sample, sequenced in a study of blood T cell repertoires in COVID-19. Data came from immunoSEQ multiplex PCR; TCRdb stores just in-frame clones and leaves some out. The sample has some 220,000 clones; more than 70% are singletons. The sample comprised peripheral blood. Source of these receptors: a human donor in a cohort sampled during active COVID-19.

V usage is TRBV12-5 and J usage is TRBJ2-2; no clear D gene. Germline V gene lookup returns CDR1 LGHNT and CDR2 FRNRAP. V was clipped by 1 base and J by 0 bases, with 9 bases between them. The CDR3 has 16 amino acids. The CDR3 DNA reads TGTGCTAGTGGTTTGGACGACACTGCGAACACCGGGGAGCTGTTTTTT. The encoded protein is CASGLDDTANTGELFF.

This clone was recorded only once. V usage is TRBV5-1 and J usage is TRBJ2-5; 10 nucleotides align to TRBD1. The CDR3 loop spans 15 amino acids. The ends lost 3 bases at V and 4 bases at J; junction bases unmatched: 6. Germline V gene data show CDR1 as SGHRS and CDR2 as YFSETQ. In DNA form, the CDR3 reads TGCGCCAGCAGCTGGGGGACAGGGGCTGGAGAGACCCAGTACTTC. Translated, it gives CASSWGTGAGETQYF.

This chain links TRBV27 with TRBJ2-4; D might be TRBD2 (7 bases). V was pared by 5 bases and J by 7 bases, with 18 bases between. This CDR3 region has 15 residues. Germline V CDR1 and CDR2: MNHEY, SMNVEV (reference sequence). The CDR3 DNA reads TGTGCCAGCAGTCGCGACTGGGGGGGCGGGAACATTCAGTACTTC. Amino acids: CASSRDWGGGNIQYF.

The V gene is TRBV4-1, the J gene TRBJ2-2; tentatively, D is TRBD1 (6 bases). Trimming removed 4 bases from V and 0 bases from J, with 9 bases in between. The CDR3 extends over 15 amino acids. Germline V gene lookup returns CDR1 MGHRA and CDR2 YSYEKL. CDR3 in DNA: TGCGCCAGCAGCCGGGACACCGCGAACACCGGGGAGCTGTTTTTT. Amino acid sequence: CASSRDTANTGELFF.

The chain carries TRBV5-8 and TRBJ1-3, with D unclear. The CDR3 length is 16 residues. Germline V gene lookup returns CDR1 SGHTS and CDR2 YDEGEE. V was shortened by 3 bases and J by 0 bases, with 13 bases between the two germline ends. The CDR3 loop is CASSSPYLTSGNTIYF. The CDR3, as DNA: TGTGCCAGCAGCTCACCCTACCTCACCTCTGGAAACACCATATATTTT.

The V call is TRBV7-9, the J call TRBJ2-7, with 11 bases aligning to TRBD2. The CDR3 length is 15 residues. Per the germline V gene, CDR1 is SEHNR and CDR2 is FQNEAQ (reference sequence). Trimming cost V 5 bases and J 0 bases; bases outside gene matches: 3. The CDR3 nucleotides read TGTGCCAGCAGCCTTGGACTAGCGGGCTCCTACGAGCAGTACTTC. Protein: CASSLGLAGSYEQYF. Variable domain in full (rest from reference TRBV7-9 and TRBJ2-7): DTGVSQNPRHKITKRGQNVTFRCDPISEHNRLYWYRQTLGQGPEFLTYFQNEAQLEKSRLLSDRFSAERPKGSFSTLEIQRTEQGDSAMYLCASSLGLAGSYEQYFGPGTRLTVT.

This sequence joins TRBV6-5 and TRBJ2-7, with D tentatively TRBD1 (6 bases). The germline CDR1 and CDR2 sequences are MNHEY and SVGAGI. The CDR3 covers 13 residues. Trimming stripped 6 bases from V and 7 bases from J, with 16 bases between. CDR3 nucleotide sequence: TGTGCCAGCAGCGGGACACGTCCTGGGGAGCAGTACTTC. It translates to CASSGTRPGEQYF.